These 14 T cell receptor beta chains originate from one sample sequenced in a study of T cell responses to AZD1222 COVID-19 vaccine. Clones were sequenced by immunoSEQ multiplex PCR, and TCRdb holds only the in-frame ones, with some missing. The data show around 190,000 clones, with roughly 92% seen just once and around 1.6% held by the top ten. The sequencing here drew on peripheral blood, taken 28 days after the second AZD1222 dose. The receptors shown here come from an adult who received the AZD1222 COVID-19 vaccine.

The chain carries TRBV7-9 and TRBJ2-7, with D hard to call. Germline V gene sequence: CDR1 SEHNR, CDR2 FQNEAQ (reference sequence). V shed 5 bases and J shed 3 bases, with 8 bases lying between them. The CDR3 consists of 12 residues. CDR3 DNA: TGTGCCAGCAGCCCCTTCAACTACGAGCAGTACTTC. Protein: CASSPFNYEQYF.

This sequence joins TRBV7-9 and TRBJ2-1; 8 nucleotides agree with TRBD2. This CDR3 is built from 15 residues. With V trimmed by 4 bases and J by 0 bases, 2 bases remained unmatched. Germline V gene sequence: CDR1 SEHNR, CDR2 FQNEAQ (reference sequence). The CDR3 DNA reads as TGTGCCAGCAGCTCCGGGGGGGCCTCCTACAATGAGCAGTTCTTC. It encodes CASSSGGASYNEQFF.

This sequence joins TRBV4-3 and TRBJ1-1; TRBD1 is a possible D gene (6 bases). Looked up from germline, CDR1 is LGHNA and CDR2 is YSLEER. The CDR3 runs to 15 residues. V was pared by 3 bases and J by 1 base, with 12 bases between. The CDR3 region is CASSHGYRENTEAFF. CDR3 sequence (DNA): TGCGCCAGCAGCCATGGATACAGGGAGAACACTGAAGCTTTCTTT.

The rearrangement joins TRBV5-1 to TRBJ2-5, with 9 bases fitting TRBD2. The CDR3 runs 15 residues. Germline V CDR1 and CDR2: SGHRS, YFSETQ. J gave up 6 bases and V 4 bases, and 10 bases lay outside the gene matches. The CDR3 DNA reads as TGCGCCAGCAGCGCCGATAGCGGGAGTTTGAAGACCCAGTACTTC. Encoded protein: CASSADSGSLKTQYF.

This clone occurred once. J is TRBJ1-3 and V is TRBV10-2; D ambiguous. CDR1 and CDR2 from the germline V gene are WSHSY and SAAADI. Trimming took 6 bases from V and 0 from J, leaving 9 bases between them. The CDR3 contains 14 residues. The CDR3 is CASSLDASGNTIYF. In DNA form, the CDR3 reads TGCGCCAGCAGCTTGGATGCCTCTGGAAACACCATATATTTT.

This chain connects TRBV7-3 to TRBJ1-5; D is unclear. The CDR3 contains 18 residues. Germline-derived CDR1 and CDR2 are SGHTA and FQGTGA. Trimming left V 2 bases short and J 2 bases short, with 19 bases between. The CDR3 DNA sequence: TGTGCCAGCAGCTTATTCCCCATTGTCTCAGGTGGCAATCAGCCCCAGCATTTT. Protein product: CASSLFPIVSGGNQPQHF.

The rearrangement links TRBV6-6 to TRBJ1-2, with D maybe TRBD1 (5 bases). Germline V gene lookup returns CDR1 MNHNY and CDR2 SVGAGI (reference sequence). V lost 2 bases, J lost 5 bases, and 12 bases lay in between. The CDR3 runs 14 residues. The CDR3, as DNA: TGTGCCAGCAGTTACGGGGGAGGGCTTTATGGCTACACCTTC. Residues: CASSYGGGLYGYTF.

V gene TRBV4-1 combines with J gene TRBJ1-5; D may be TRBD1 (5 bases). CDR1 MGHRA and CDR2 YSYEKL come from the germline V gene. With 4 bases removed from V and 4 bases from J, the gap between germline ends came to 17 bases. The CDR3 totals 16 residues. CDR3 protein: CASSRFTGGGNQPQHF. Written as DNA, the CDR3 is TGCGCCAGCAGCCGCTTCACCGGGGGTGGAAATCAGCCCCAGCATTTT.

The chain links TRBV27 to TRBJ1-3; D gene uncertain. The V end lost 4 bases, the J end lost 3 bases, and 4 bases lay between the germline ends. The CDR3 loop spans 12 amino acids. The V gene's germline CDR1 is MNHEY and CDR2 SMNVEV (reference sequence). The CDR3, as DNA: TGTGCCAGCAGTTCAGATGGAAACACCATATATTTT. This codes for CASSSDGNTIYF.

The J gene is TRBJ1-1, the V gene TRBV6-5; 7 nucleotides line up with TRBD1. Trimming cost V 4 bases and J 8 bases; bases outside gene matches: 13. Germline-derived CDR1 and CDR2 are MNHEY and SVGAGI. The CDR3 runs to 15 residues. CDR3 loop: CASSSWGQPGWEAFF. The CDR3 DNA sequence: TGTGCCAGCAGTTCTTGGGGACAGCCCGGATGGGAAGCTTTCTTT.

The CDR3, as DNA: TGTGCCAGCTCATTGGGACTAGACTACAATGAGCAGTTCTTC. It translates to CASSLGLDYNEQFF. The chain is built from TRBV18 and TRBJ2-1; 8 bases fit TRBD2. V dropped 5 bases and J dropped 3; count of bases not matched to a gene: 3. There are 14 residues in the CDR3. Per the germline V gene, CDR1 is KGHSH and CDR2 is LQKENI.

This clone has a single count. V and J are TRBV7-9 and TRBJ2-1, with 11 bases matching TRBD2. This CDR3 comprises 15 residues. V lost 5 bases and J lost 4; bases outside the gene matches: 4. Germline V gene data show CDR1 as SEHNR and CDR2 as FQNEAQ (reference sequence). The CDR3 coding sequence is TGTGCCAGCAGCGTGATAGCGGGAGGGTACAATGAGCAGTTCTTC. Its protein product is CASSVIAGGYNEQFF.

This chain joins TRBV4-1 and TRBJ1-1; TRBD1 might be the D (5 bases). The CDR3 is made up of 15 amino acids. V was shortened by 5 bases and J by 2 bases, with 15 bases between the two germline ends. Germline V gene data show CDR1 as MGHRA and CDR2 as YSYEKL. The CDR3 is CASSVQRDRNTEAFF. CDR3 in DNA: TGCGCCAGCAGCGTCCAAAGGGACCGTAACACTGAAGCTTTCTTT.

J is TRBJ2-5 and V is TRBV7-9; D is perhaps TRBD2 (7 bases). V was pared by 7 bases and J by 2 bases, with 17 bases between. CDR1 and CDR2 (germline): SEHNR, FQNEAQ (reference sequence). The CDR3 is 15 amino acids. The DNA of the CDR3 is TGTGCCAGCACCAATAGGGGGGGCGGACAAGAGACCCAGTACTTC. This codes for CASTNRGGGQETQYF.